This is a list of T cell receptor beta chains from one sample in a study of cytomegalovirus exposure and HLA in healthy donors. Using immunoSEQ multiplex PCR, the repertoire was profiled, and TCRdb retains in-frame clones only, with some absent. Counted here are under 200,000 clones, 82% occurring once; the ten biggest clones make up roughly 1.6%. What was sequenced was PBMCs. These receptors came from a girl aged 5-17 years in good health and CMV-seropositive. Each CDR3 is given with its conserved first and last residue. A D gene is named only where the DNA matches it firmly. Rows give clone size only sometimes, using once, few, many, or a class for an expanded clone.

v_gene: TRBV9
d_gene: .
abundance: .
j_gene: TRBJ2-5
CDR3aa: CASSVGIQGGKETQYF
CDR3nt: TGTGCCAGCAGCGTAGGGATACAGGGCGGTAAAGAGACCCAGTACTTC

v_gene: TRBV29-1
d_gene: .
abundance: .
j_gene: TRBJ2-1
CDR3aa: CSVEVFGGNEQFF
CDR3nt: TGCAGCGTTGAAGTCTTCGGGGGAAATGAGCAGTTCTTC

v_gene: TRBV19
d_gene: .
abundance: .
j_gene: TRBJ1-1
CDR3aa: CASSPRWANTEAFF
CDR3nt: TGTGCCAGTAGCCCACGTTGGGCGAACACTGAAGCTTTCTTT

v_gene: TRBV6-1
d_gene: TRBD1
abundance: .
j_gene: TRBJ2-4
CDR3aa: CASSGGQGSDIQYF
CDR3nt: TGTGCCAGCAGTGGGGGACAGGGGTCGGACATTCAGTACTTC

v_gene: TRBV30
d_gene: .
abundance: .
j_gene: TRBJ1-1
CDR3aa: CAWSVAGYGMNTEAFF
CDR3nt: TGTGCCTGGAGTGTAGCAGGGTACGGAATGAACACTGAAGCTTTCTTT

v_gene: TRBV6-1
d_gene: .
abundance: .
j_gene: TRBJ1-4
CDR3aa: CASSAPTTGIGEKLFF
CDR3nt: TGTGCCAGCAGTGCCCCCACTACAGGGATCGGGGAAAAACTGTTTTTT

v_gene: TRBV28
d_gene: TRBD2
abundance: .
j_gene: TRBJ2-5
CDR3aa: CASSLYGGRAGAYQETQYF
CDR3nt: TGTGCCAGCAGTTTGTATGGGGGGAGGGCGGGTGCCTACCAAGAGACCCAGTACTTC

v_gene: TRBV9
d_gene: TRBD2
abundance: .
j_gene: TRBJ2-2
CDR3aa: CASSVIGLAGNAGELFF
CDR3nt: TGTGCCAGCAGCGTGATAGGGCTAGCGGGGAATGCCGGGGAGCTGTTTTTT

v_gene: TRBV27
d_gene: TRBD2
abundance: .
j_gene: TRBJ2-7
CDR3aa: CASSFWTSGRKGLEQYF
CDR3nt: TGTGCCAGCAGTTTCTGGACTAGCGGGAGAAAGGGGCTCGAGCAGTACTTC

v_gene: TRBV4-1
d_gene: TRBD2
abundance: .
j_gene: TRBJ2-7
CDR3aa: CASSQVRLAGGPLYEQYF
CDR3nt: TGCGCCAGCAGCCAAGTAAGACTAGCGGGAGGGCCGCTCTACGAGCAGTACTTC

v_gene: TRBV30
d_gene: .
abundance: once
j_gene: TRBJ1-1
CDR3aa: CAWSVGRVMNTEAFF
CDR3nt: TGTGCCTGGAGTGTAGGCAGGGTCATGAACACTGAAGCTTTCTTT

v_gene: TRBV27
d_gene: .
abundance: few
j_gene: TRBJ1-2
CDR3aa: CASSQLTPNYGYTF
CDR3nt: TGTGCCAGCAGCCAATTGACACCTAACTATGGCTACACCTTC

v_gene: TRBV28
d_gene: TRBD1
abundance: .
j_gene: TRBJ2-1
CDR3aa: CASSSPLYLGQGPYNEQFF
CDR3nt: TGTGCCAGCAGTTCCCCCCTTTATCTGGGACAGGGGCCCTACAATGAGCAGTTCTTC

v_gene: TRBV7-6
d_gene: TRBD1
abundance: .
j_gene: TRBJ2-6
CDR3aa: CASSLGTGISGANVLTF
CDR3nt: TGTGCCAGCAGCTTAGGGACAGGGATATCGGGGGCCAACGTCCTGACTTTC

v_gene: TRBV10-3
d_gene: .
abundance: .
j_gene: TRBJ1-2
CDR3aa: CAISPHGDVANYGYTF
CDR3nt: TGTGCCATCAGCCCCCACGGAGACGTTGCTAACTATGGCTACACCTTC

v_gene: TRBV11-2
d_gene: .
abundance: .
j_gene: TRBJ2-3
CDR3aa: CASTGGGWDTQYF
CDR3nt: TGTGCCAGCACTGGAGGAGGTTGGGATACGCAGTATTTT

v_gene: TRBV6-6
d_gene: TRBD1
abundance: .
j_gene: TRBJ1-1
CDR3aa: CASSWQGGRAFF
CDR3nt: TGTGCCAGCAGTTGGCAGGGGGGAAGAGCTTTCTTT

v_gene: TRBV11-3
d_gene: .
abundance: .
j_gene: TRBJ1-1
CDR3aa: CASSLGVNTEAFF
CDR3nt: TGTGCCAGCAGCTTAGGAGTGAACACTGAAGCTTTCTTT

v_gene: TRBV7-8
d_gene: .
abundance: .
j_gene: TRBJ2-5
CDR3aa: CASSLGAQETQYF
CDR3nt: TGTGCCAGCAGCTTAGGGGCACAAGAGACCCAGTACTTC

v_gene: TRBV7-6
d_gene: .
abundance: once
j_gene: TRBJ2-1
CDR3aa: CASSLVPGHTKNEQFF
CDR3nt: TGTGCCAGCAGCTTAGTACCAGGGCACACCAAAAATGAGCAGTTCTTC

v_gene: TRBV11-2
d_gene: .
abundance: .
j_gene: TRBJ1-1
CDR3aa: CASSLVGGWATEAFF
CDR3nt: TGTGCCAGCAGCTTAGTGGGGGGGTGGGCCACTGAAGCTTTCTTT

v_gene: TRBV7-9
d_gene: TRBD2
abundance: .
j_gene: TRBJ2-2
CDR3aa: CSSSLASGRAVAGELFF
CDR3nt: TGTTCCAGCAGCTTAGCAAGCGGGAGGGCCGTCGCCGGGGAGCTGTTTTTT

v_gene: TRBV6-5
d_gene: TRBD1
abundance: .
j_gene: TRBJ1-1
CDR3aa: CASFLDRLNTEAFF
CDR3nt: TGTGCCAGCTTCCTGGACAGGTTGAACACTGAAGCTTTCTTT

v_gene: TRBV19
d_gene: .
abundance: .
j_gene: TRBJ2-7
CDR3aa: CASSIEVTYYEQYF
CDR3nt: TGTGCCAGTAGTATAGAGGTGACATACTACGAGCAGTACTTC

v_gene: TRBV6-5
d_gene: .
abundance: .
j_gene: TRBJ1-1
CDR3aa: CASRRDTLNTEAFF
CDR3nt: TGTGCCAGCAGACGGGACACCCTGAACACTGAAGCTTTCTTT

v_gene: TRBV10-3
d_gene: .
abundance: few
j_gene: TRBJ1-1
CDR3aa: CAISDAENTEAFF
CDR3nt: TGTGCCATCAGTGATGCGGAGAACACTGAAGCTTTCTTT

v_gene: TRBV7-9
d_gene: TRBD2
abundance: .
j_gene: TRBJ2-1
CDR3aa: CASSLPTSGTYNEQFF
CDR3nt: TGTGCCAGCAGCTTACCGACTAGCGGGACCTACAATGAGCAGTTCTTC

v_gene: TRBV19
d_gene: .
abundance: .
j_gene: TRBJ1-5
CDR3aa: CASSIYGTSDQPQHF
CDR3nt: TGTGCCAGTAGTATTTACGGGACTAGCGATCAGCCCCAGCATTTT

v_gene: TRBV27
d_gene: .
abundance: .
j_gene: TRBJ1-5
CDR3aa: CASKPLGGHGSPQHF
CDR3nt: TGTGCCAGCAAACCTTTGGGCGGGCACGGGAGTCCCCAGCATTTT